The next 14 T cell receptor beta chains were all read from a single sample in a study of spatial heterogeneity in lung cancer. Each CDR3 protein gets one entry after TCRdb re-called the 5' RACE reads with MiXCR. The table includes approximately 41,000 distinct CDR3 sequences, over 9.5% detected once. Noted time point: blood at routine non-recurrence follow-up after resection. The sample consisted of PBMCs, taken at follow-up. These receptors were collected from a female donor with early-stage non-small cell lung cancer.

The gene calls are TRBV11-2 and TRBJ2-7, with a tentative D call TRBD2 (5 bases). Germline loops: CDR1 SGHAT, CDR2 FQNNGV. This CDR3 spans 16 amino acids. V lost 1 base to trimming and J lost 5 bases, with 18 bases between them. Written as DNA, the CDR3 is TGTGCCAGCAGCTTAGCCTATGTCGGGGAAGGCGACGAGCAGTACTTC. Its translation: CASSLAYVGEGDEQYF.

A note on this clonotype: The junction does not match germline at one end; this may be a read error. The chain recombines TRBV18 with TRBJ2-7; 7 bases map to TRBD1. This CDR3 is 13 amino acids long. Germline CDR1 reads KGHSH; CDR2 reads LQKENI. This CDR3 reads CVSSRGQLYEQYF. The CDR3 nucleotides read TGTGTCAGCTCCCGGGGACAGCTCTACGAGCAGTACTTC.

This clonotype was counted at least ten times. CDR3 sequence: CASSFDRVYEQYF. The CDR3 bases are TGTGCCAGCAGCTTTGACAGAGTATACGAGCAGTACTTC. The rearrangement joins TRBV5-8 to TRBJ2-7, with D possibly TRBD1 on 5 matching bases. Between the trimmed V and J ends, which lost 2 bases and 4 bases, there was a span of 10 bases. Germline CDR1 reads SGHTS; CDR2 reads YDEGEE. The CDR3 runs 13 residues.

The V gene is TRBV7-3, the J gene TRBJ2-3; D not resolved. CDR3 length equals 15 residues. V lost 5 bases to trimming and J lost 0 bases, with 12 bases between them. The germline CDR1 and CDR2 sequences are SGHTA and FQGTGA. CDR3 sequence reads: CASSPRRSSTDTQYF. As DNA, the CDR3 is TGTGCCAGCAGCCCCCGTAGATCTAGCACAGATACGCAGTATTTT.

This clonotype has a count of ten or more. In DNA form, the CDR3 reads TGTGCCAGCAGCCCCCAGCGGGGGATTGAGACCCAGTACTTC. Amino acid sequence: CASSPQRGIETQYF. The chain is built from TRBV11-2 and TRBJ2-5; 8 bases agree with TRBD2. V shed 5 bases and J 5 bases; nucleotides not matched to a gene: 7. The germline V gene has CDR1 SGHAT and CDR2 FQNNGV. This CDR3 has 14 amino acids.

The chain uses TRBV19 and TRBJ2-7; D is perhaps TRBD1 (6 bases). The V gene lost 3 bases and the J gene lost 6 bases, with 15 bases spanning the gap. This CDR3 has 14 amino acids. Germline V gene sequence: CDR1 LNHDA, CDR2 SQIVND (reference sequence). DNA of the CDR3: TGTGCCAGTAGTATGGGGGCAGGCTCTCGCGAGCAGTACTTC. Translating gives CASSMGAGSREQYF.

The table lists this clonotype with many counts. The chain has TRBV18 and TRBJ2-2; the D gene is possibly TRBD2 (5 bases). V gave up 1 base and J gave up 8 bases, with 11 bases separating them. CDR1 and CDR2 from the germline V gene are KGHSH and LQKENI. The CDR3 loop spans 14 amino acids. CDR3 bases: TGTGCCAGCTCACCACTTTCTGTAGCGGGGGAGCTGTTTTTT. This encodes CASSPLSVAGELFF.

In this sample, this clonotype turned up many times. The CDR3 is CAIAFRGDTQYF. The DNA for the CDR3 is TGTGCCATCGCCTTCCGTGGGGATACGCAGTATTTT. V gene TRBV10-3 combines with J gene TRBJ2-3; no definite D call. V lost 8 bases, J lost 6 bases, and 12 bases lay in between. Germline V lookup: CDR1 ENHRY, CDR2 SYGVKD. There are 12 residues in the CDR3.

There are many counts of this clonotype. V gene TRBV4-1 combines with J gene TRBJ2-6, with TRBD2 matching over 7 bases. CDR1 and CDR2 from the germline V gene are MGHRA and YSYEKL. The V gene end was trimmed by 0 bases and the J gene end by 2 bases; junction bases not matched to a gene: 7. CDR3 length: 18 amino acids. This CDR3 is CASSQEEGGVPGANVLTF. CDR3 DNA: TGCGCCAGCAGCCAAGAGGAGGGAGGGGTACCTGGGGCCAACGTCCTGACTTTC.

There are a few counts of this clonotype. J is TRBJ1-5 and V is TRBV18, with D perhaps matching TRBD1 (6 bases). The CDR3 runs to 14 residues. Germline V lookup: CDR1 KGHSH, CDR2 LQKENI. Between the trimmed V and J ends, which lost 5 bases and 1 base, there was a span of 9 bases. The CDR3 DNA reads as TGTGCCAGCTCAGGGACACAAAGCAATCAGCCCCAGCATTTT. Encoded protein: CASSGTQSNQPQHF.

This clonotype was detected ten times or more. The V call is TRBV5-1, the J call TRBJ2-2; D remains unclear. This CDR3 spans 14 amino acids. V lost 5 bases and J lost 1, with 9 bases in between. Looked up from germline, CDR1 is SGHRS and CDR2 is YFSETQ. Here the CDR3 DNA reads TGCGCCAGCAGTAGGGCCCTGAACACCGGGGAGCTGTTTTTT. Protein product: CASSRALNTGELFF.

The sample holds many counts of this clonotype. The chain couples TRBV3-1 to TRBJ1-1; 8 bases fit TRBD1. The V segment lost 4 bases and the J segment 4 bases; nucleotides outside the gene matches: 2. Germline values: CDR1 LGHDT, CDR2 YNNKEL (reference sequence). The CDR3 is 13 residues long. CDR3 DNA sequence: TGTGCCAGCAGCCTTGACAGGGGCACTGAAGCTTTCTTT. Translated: CASSLDRGTEAFF.

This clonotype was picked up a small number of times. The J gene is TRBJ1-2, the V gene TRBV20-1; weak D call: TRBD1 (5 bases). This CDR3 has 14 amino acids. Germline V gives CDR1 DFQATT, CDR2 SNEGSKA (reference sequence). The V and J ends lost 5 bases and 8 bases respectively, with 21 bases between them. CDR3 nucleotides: TGCAGTGCTGCGGCGGGCAGGGAGGCCTCCGGCTACACCTTC. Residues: CSAAAGREASGYTF.

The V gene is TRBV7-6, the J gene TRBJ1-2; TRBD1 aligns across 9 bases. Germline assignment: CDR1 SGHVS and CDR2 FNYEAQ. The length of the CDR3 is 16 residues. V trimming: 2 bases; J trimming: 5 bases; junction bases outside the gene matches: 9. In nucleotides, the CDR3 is TGTGCCAGCAGCTTATGGGGACGGGACAGGGCATATGGCTACACCTTC. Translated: CASSLWGRDRAYGYTF.